Below, 6 T cell receptor beta chains from the same sample are listed, as sequenced in a study of spatial heterogeneity in lung cancer (dated 2019 in TCRdb). The sample's time point label is to be understood as: blood at routine non-recurrence follow-up after resection. The receptor library was made with 5' RACE. TCRdb lists the instrument as NextSeq 500. TCRdb cleaned the public reads at Q25 with fastp, built clones with MiXCR and kept in-frame beta chains. CDR3 protein sequences are deduplicated, and each keeps its most common genes and DNA. In all, the sample holds over 15,000 distinct CDR3 sequences, and about 19% of those were seen once. Together, the top ten hold 6.2% of the sample. Sequencing was performed on PBMCs, taken at follow-up. These receptors were taken from a male donor with early-stage non-small cell lung cancer.

The chain joins TRBV7-8 to TRBJ1-2; TRBD1 agrees at 7 bases. This CDR3 is 16 amino acids long. Germline values: CDR1 SGHVS, CDR2 FQNEAQ. J gave up 5 bases and V 5 bases, and 14 bases lay outside the gene matches. CDR3 DNA sequence: TGTGCCAGCAGCCGGGCGACAGGGACGATGATATATGGCTACACCTTC. It codes for CASSRATGTMIYGYTF.

The chain employs TRBV7-3 and TRBJ2-1, with a tentative D call TRBD2 (6 bases). This CDR3 has 15 residues. Trimming left V 0 bases short and J 5 bases short, with 11 bases between. Germline CDR1 and CDR2: SGHTA and FQGTGA. CDR3 DNA sequence: TGTGCCAGCAGCTTAACGATACTAGCCGACAATGAGCAGTTCTTC. Amino acid sequence: CASSLTILADNEQFF.

The chain uses TRBV4-2 and TRBJ2-5; 7 nucleotides align to TRBD2. The ends lost 0 bases at V and 1 base at J; junction bases unmatched: 11. This CDR3 region has 18 residues. Germline values: CDR1 LGHNA, CDR2 YNFKEQ. For the CDR3, the DNA is TGTGCCAGCAGCCAAGATCTACCAAGCGGGGAACGCCAAGAGACCCAGTACTTC. Encoded protein: CASSQDLPSGERQETQYF.

This clonotype is categorized as medium-sized. The genes are TRBV14 and TRBJ1-2; 8 bases are a match to TRBD1. With 4 bases clipped from V and 6 bases from J, the junction kept 4 bases outside the gene matches. Germline V gene lookup returns CDR1 SGHDN and CDR2 FVKESK. The CDR3 loop spans 13 amino acids. In nucleotides, the CDR3 is TGTGCCAGCAGCCTCTACAGGGGGGATGGCTACACCTTC. Its translation is CASSLYRGDGYTF.

This chain connects TRBV2 to TRBJ2-1, with 8 bases fitting TRBD2. The V gene's germline CDR1 is SNHLY and CDR2 FYNNEI. The trim removed 1 base at V and 9 bases at J, leaving 11 bases unmatched. The CDR3 has 16 residues. The CDR3 spells CASSEEATSGLAEQFF. CDR3 sequence (DNA): TGTGCCAGCAGTGAAGAGGCAACTAGCGGCTTGGCTGAGCAGTTCTTC. Complete variable domain (other parts from reference TRBV2 and TRBJ2-1): EPEVTQTPSHQVTQMGQEVILRCVPISNHLYFYWYRQILGQKVEFLVSFYNNEISEKSEIFDDQFSVERPDGSNFTLKIRSTKLEDSAMYFCASSEEATSGLAEQFFGPGTRLTVL.

This clonotype occurred many times. The chain carries TRBV7-9 and TRBJ2-5; 10 bases align to TRBD1. Germline V gives CDR1 SEHNR, CDR2 FQNEAQ (reference sequence). V lost 5 bases and J lost 0; bases outside the gene matches: 9. This CDR3 contains 17 residues. CDR3 sequence reads: CASSPTEGQGYQETQYF. The DNA of the CDR3 is TGTGCCAGCAGCCCGACGGAGGGACAGGGGTACCAAGAGACCCAGTACTTC.